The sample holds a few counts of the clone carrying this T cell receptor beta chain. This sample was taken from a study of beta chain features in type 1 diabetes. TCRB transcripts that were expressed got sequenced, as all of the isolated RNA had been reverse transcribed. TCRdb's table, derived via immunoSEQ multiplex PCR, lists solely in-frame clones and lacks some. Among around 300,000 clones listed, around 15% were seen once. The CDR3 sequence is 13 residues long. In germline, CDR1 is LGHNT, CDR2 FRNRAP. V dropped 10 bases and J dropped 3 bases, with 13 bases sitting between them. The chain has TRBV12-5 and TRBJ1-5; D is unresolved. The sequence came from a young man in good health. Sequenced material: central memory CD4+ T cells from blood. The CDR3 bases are TGTGCTACGGGTTATGACGACAATCAGCCCCAGCATTTT. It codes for CATGYDDNQPQHF.